Described below is a single T cell receptor (beta chain) sequence and its context. TCRdb's copy holds only in-frame clones and misses some; the assay was immunoSEQ multiplex PCR. Of 260,000 or so clones in the sample, around 82% were seen once. The sample belongs to a study of blood T cell repertoires in COVID-19. Input material: peripheral blood. The clonotype was recovered from an older man with acute or convalescent COVID-19.

CDR3 sequence: CASSPGLAGEGPFF. CDR3 in DNA: TGTGCCAGCTCACCGGGACTAGCGGGAGAAGGGCCGTTCTTC. The chain uses TRBV18 and TRBJ2-1; 14 nucleotides match TRBD2. The length of the CDR3 is 14 residues. V lost 3 bases and J lost 15; bases outside the gene matches: 7. The V gene's germline CDR1 is KGHSH and CDR2 LQKENI. The whole variable domain, filled in from reference TRBV18 and TRBJ2-1, reads NAGVMQNPRHLVRRRGQEARLRCSPMKGHSHVYWYRQLPEEGLKFMVYLQKENIIDESGMPKERFSAEFPKEGPSILRIQQVVRGDSAAYFCASSPGLAGEGPFFGPGTRLTVL.